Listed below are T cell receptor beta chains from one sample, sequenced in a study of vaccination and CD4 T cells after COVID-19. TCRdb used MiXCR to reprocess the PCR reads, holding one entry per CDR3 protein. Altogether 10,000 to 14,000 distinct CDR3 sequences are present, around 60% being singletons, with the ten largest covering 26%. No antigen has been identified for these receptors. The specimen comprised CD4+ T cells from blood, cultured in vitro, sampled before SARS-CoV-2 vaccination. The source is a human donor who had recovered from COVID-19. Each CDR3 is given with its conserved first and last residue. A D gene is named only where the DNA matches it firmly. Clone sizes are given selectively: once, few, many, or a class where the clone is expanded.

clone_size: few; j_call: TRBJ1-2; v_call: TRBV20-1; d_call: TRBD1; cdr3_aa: CSAGGAYYGYTF; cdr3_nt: TGCAGTGCAGGGGGCGCCTACTATGGCTACACCTTC
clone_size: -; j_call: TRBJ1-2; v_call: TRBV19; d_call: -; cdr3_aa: CASSIEGRRGYTF; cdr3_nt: TGTGCCAGTAGTATCGAGGGACGGCGTGGCTACACCTTC
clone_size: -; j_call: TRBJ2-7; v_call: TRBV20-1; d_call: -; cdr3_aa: CSATKTGRSTYEQYF; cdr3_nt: TGCAGTGCGACTAAAACAGGAAGATCCACCTACGAGCAGTACTTC
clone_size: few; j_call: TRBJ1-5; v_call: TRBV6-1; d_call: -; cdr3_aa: CASSRVDQPQHF; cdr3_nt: TGTGCCAGCAGTCGGGTCGATCAGCCCCAGCATTTT
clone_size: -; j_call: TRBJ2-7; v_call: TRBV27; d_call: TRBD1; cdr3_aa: CASRPDRDRVDEQYF; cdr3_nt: TGTGCCAGCAGACCAGACCGGGACAGGGTTGACGAGCAGTACTTC
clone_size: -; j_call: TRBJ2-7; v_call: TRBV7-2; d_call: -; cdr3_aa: CASSPSYEQYF; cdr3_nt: TGTGCCAGCAGCCCCTCCTACGAGCAGTACTTC
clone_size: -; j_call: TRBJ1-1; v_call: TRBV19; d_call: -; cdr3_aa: CASSTSRLNTEAFF; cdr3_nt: TGTGCCAGTAGTACATCCCGACTGAACACTGAAGCTTTCTTT
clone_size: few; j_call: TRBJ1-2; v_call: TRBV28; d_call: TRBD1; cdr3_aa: CASSLRDRGRGYTF; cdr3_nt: TGTGCCAGCAGTCTCCGGGACAGGGGTCGTGGCTACACCTTC
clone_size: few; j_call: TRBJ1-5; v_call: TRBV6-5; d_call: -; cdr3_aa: CASSYSASGQPQHF; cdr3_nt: TGTGCCAGCAGTTACTCCGCCAGTGGGCAGCCCCAGCATTTT
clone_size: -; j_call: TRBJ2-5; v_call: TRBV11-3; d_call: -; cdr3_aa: CASSLGAREKPDETQYF; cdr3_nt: TGTGCCAGCAGCTTAGGAGCCCGGGAAAAACCGGATGAGACCCAGTACTTC
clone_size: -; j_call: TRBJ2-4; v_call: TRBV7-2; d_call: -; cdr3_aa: CASSPNVGANIQYF; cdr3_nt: TGTGCCAGCAGCCCTAACGTGGGAGCAAACATTCAGTACTTC
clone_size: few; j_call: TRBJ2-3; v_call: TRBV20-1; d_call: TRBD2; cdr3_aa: CSAETATSANTDTQYF; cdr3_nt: TGCAGTGCCGAGACCGCGACTAGCGCCAACACAGATACGCAGTATTTT
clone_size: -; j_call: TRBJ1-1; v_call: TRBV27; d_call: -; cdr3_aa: CASKNRAGNTEAFF; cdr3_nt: TGTGCCAGCAAAAACAGAGCCGGGAACACTGAAGCTTTCTTT
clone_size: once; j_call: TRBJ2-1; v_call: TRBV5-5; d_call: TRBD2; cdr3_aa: CASSYEPGLAVNEQFF; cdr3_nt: TGTGCCAGCAGCTATGAACCGGGACTAGCGGTTAATGAGCAGTTCTTC
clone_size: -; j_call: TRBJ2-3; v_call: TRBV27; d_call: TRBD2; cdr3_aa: CATRTSGRARDTQYF; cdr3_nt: TGTGCCACCCGAACTAGCGGGAGGGCCCGGGATACGCAGTATTTT
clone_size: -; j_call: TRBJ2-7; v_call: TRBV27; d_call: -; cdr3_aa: CASSAVGGEYF; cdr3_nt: TGTGCCAGCAGTGCCGTAGGAGGCGAGTACTTC
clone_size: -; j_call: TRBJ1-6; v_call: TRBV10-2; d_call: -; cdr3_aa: CASKGQYGSPLHF; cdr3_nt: TGCGCCAGCAAAGGGCAATACGGCTCACCCCTCCACTTT
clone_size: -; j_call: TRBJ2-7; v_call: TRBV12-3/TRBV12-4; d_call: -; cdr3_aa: CASSDDGAYEQYF; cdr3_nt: TGTGCCAGCAGTGACGACGGGGCCTACGAGCAGTACTTC
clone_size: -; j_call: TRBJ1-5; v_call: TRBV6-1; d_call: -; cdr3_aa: CASRETGRPQHF; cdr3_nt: TGTGCCAGCAGGGAAACAGGACGGCCCCAGCATTTT
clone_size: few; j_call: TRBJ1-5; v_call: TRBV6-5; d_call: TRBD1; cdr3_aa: CASSSGQGEQPQHF; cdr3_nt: TGTGCCAGCAGTTCGGGACAGGGTGAACAGCCCCAGCATTTT
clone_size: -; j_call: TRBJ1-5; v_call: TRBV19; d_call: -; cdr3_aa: CASSAASNQPQHF; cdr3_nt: TGTGCCAGTAGCGCCGCGAGTAATCAGCCCCAGCATTTT
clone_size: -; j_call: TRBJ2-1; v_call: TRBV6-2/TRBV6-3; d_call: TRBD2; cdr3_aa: CASSLRTTSGPYNEQFF; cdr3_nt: TGTGCCAGCAGCCTCCGAACGACTAGCGGCCCCTACAATGAGCAGTTCTTC
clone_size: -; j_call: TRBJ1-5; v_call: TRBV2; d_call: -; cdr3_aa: CASSAGSGSNQPQHF; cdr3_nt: TGTGCCAGCAGTGCAGGGTCTGGAAGCAATCAGCCCCAGCATTTT
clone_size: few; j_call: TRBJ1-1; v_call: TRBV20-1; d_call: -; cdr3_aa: CSATTDEAFF; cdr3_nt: TGCAGTGCTACGACAGATGAAGCTTTCTTT
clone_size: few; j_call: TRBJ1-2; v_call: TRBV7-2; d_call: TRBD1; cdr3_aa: CASSLHRGQNGYTF; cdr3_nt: TGTGCCAGCAGCTTACACAGGGGGCAAAATGGCTACACCTTC
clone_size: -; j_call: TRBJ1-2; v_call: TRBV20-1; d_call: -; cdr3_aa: CSANTGSVYGYTF; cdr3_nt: TGCAGTGCTAACACAGGGTCTGTTTATGGCTACACCTTC
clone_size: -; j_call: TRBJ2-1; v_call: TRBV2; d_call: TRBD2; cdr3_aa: CASIAGGNEQFF; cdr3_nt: TGTGCCAGCATTGCGGGAGGGAATGAGCAGTTCTTC
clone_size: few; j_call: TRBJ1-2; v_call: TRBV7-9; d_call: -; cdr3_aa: CASSLGAGWAEGYTF; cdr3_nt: TGTGCCAGCAGCCTGGGCGCAGGGTGGGCGGAGGGCTACACCTTC
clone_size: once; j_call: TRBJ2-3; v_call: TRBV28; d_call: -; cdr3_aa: CATARGGSRFGTDTQYF; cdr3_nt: TGTGCCACGGCTAGGGGGGGATCAAGGTTTGGCACAGATACGCAGTATTTT
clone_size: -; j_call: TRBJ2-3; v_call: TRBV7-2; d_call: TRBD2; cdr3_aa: CASSLALAGGTDTQYF; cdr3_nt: TGTGCCAGCAGCTTAGCCCTAGCGGGAGGCACAGATACGCAGTATTTT
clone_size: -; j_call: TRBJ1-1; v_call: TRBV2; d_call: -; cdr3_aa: CASRERGMRAFF; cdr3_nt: TGTGCCAGCAGGGAAAGGGGTATGAGGGCTTTCTTT
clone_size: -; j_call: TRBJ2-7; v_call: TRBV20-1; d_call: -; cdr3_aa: CSARESFPVYEQYF; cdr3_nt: TGCAGTGCTAGAGAATCCTTCCCCGTTTACGAGCAGTACTTC
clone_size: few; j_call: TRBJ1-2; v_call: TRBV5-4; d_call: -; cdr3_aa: CASSLELRAEYGYTF; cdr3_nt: TGTGCCAGCAGCTTGGAGCTCAGGGCGGAATATGGCTACACCTTC
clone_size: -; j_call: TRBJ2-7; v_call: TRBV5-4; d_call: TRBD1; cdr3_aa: CASSGGQELYEQYF; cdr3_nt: TGTGCCAGCAGCGGGGGACAGGAACTTTACGAGCAGTACTTC
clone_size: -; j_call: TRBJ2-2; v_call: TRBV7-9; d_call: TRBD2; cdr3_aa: CASSLGRGNTGELFF; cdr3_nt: TGTGCCAGCAGCCTTGGGAGGGGGAACACCGGGGAGCTGTTTTTT
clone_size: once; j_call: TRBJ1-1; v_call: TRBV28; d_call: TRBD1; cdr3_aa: CASRTPQPRGVAFF; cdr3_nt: TGTGCCAGCAGGACTCCACAGCCCAGGGGGGTAGCTTTCTTT
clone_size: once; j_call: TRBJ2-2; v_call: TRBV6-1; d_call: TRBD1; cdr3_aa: CAMTAVGTGGIGELFF; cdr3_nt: TGTGCCATGACCGCTGTAGGGACAGGGGGCATCGGGGAGCTGTTTTTT